Detailed here is one TCR beta chain. The record originates from a study of technical replicates of blood from several donors. Germline trimming cut 5 bases from V and 2 bases from J; bases unmatched to any gene: 12. From germline, CDR1 is SGHDN and CDR2 FVKESK. CDR3 length equals 17 residues. Produced via immunoSEQ multiplex PCR; TCRdb's table is partial and in-frame only. In the table there are approximately 94,000 clones, 90% to 96% of which are singletons. Sequences were obtained from T cells isolated from PBMCs. The TCR sequence derives from a human donor in good health. The rearrangement links TRBV14 to TRBJ1-1; 9 nucleotides line up with TRBD1. CDR3 region: CASSIRAGQGINTEAFF. The CDR3 DNA sequence: TGTGCCAGCAGCATAAGGGCGGGACAGGGAATTAACACTGAAGCTTTCTTT.